The clone carrying this T cell receptor (beta chain) was seen once. This sample is drawn from a study of blood T cell repertoires in COVID-19. Study details: There were acute and convalescent COVID-19 samples, and they came from the United States, Italy and Spain. Nucleic acid was either cDNA or gDNA, and it came from T cells, B-cell-depleted T cells, or PBMCs.

The V gene's germline CDR1 is SGHNT and CDR2 YYREEE (reference sequence). J was trimmed by 8 bases and V by 0 bases; bases with no gene match: 8. CDR3 length: 15 amino acids. Original processing notes: The authors estimated nucleated cell counts from reference gene primer amplification. The protocol was immunoSEQ multiplex PCR, while the TCRdb copy is restricted to in-frame clones and leaves out a portion. The DNA was the basis for D and trimming; V, J and clone size are from that table. Of over 130,000 clones detected, 70% to 90% appear once; the ten largest clones hold around 10%. Sequenced: peripheral blood. The TCR originated in a woman of 80 years or more with acute or convalescent COVID-19. The J gene is TRBJ1-2, the V gene TRBV5-4; TRBD1 agrees at 9 bases. The CDR3 protein is CASSLAGTGIGGYTF. The CDR3, as DNA: TGTGCCAGCAGCTTGGCCGGGACAGGGATTGGGGGCTACACCTTC.